One sample yielded the 20 T cell receptor beta chains listed below, sequenced in a study of radiation and T cells in renal cell carcinoma. TCRdb keeps only in-frame clones here, not all; method: immunoSEQ multiplex PCR. The sample includes tens of thousands of clones, approximately 83% of them seen just once. This sample's time point: baseline pretreatment blood. Described treatment: 15 Gy SBRT to primary tumor, nephrectomy 4 weeks later. Here the sequenced sample was blood, taken from a patient whose treatment included radiotherapy and nephrectomy. The receptor source for this set is a woman in her 70s with renal cell carcinoma.

The chain carries TRBV19 and TRBJ2-5, with 15 bases fitting TRBD2. The CDR3 spans 16 residues. CDR1 and CDR2 (germline): LNHDA, SQIVND (reference sequence). Losses at the gene ends were 6 bases for V and 4 bases for J; bases not matched to a gene: 6. The CDR3 loop reads CASSSGLAGGIETQYF. Written as DNA, the CDR3 is TGTGCCAGTAGCTCGGGACTAGCGGGGGGTATAGAGACCCAGTACTTC. The variable domain in full, completed from reference TRBV19 and TRBJ2-5, reads DGGITQSPKYLFRKEGQNVTLSCEQNLNHDAMYWYRQDPGQGLRLIYYSQIVNDFQKGDIAEGYSVSREKKESFPLTVTSAQKNPTAFYLCASSSGLAGGIETQYFGPGTRLLVL.

This clone was seen only a few times. The chain employs TRBV5-1 and TRBJ1-4; D is perhaps TRBD1 (5 bases). The length of the CDR3 is 15 residues. V was pared by 2 bases and J by 8 bases, with 16 bases between. Germline V gene lookup returns CDR1 SGHRS and CDR2 YFSETQ. The CDR3 DNA reads TGCGCCAGCAGCTTCGAAGAGGGGTATCGGGAAAAACTGTTTTTT. It specifies CASSFEEGYREKLFF.

The J gene is TRBJ2-1, the V gene TRBV7-9; TRBD1 agrees at 9 bases. This CDR3 contains 18 residues. J was trimmed by 9 bases and V by 5 bases; bases with no gene match: 20. Germline-derived CDR1 and CDR2 are SEHNR and FQNEAQ (reference sequence). The CDR3 DNA is TGTGCCAGCAGCGCCGGGACAGGGTGGCCTTTCTTCTACGGTGAGCAGTTCTTC. Protein sequence: CASSAGTGWPFFYGEQFF.

The chain recombines TRBV10-2 with TRBJ2-5; D is perhaps TRBD1 (6 bases). V was clipped by 1 base and J by 2 bases, with 14 bases between them. Germline-derived CDR1 and CDR2 are WSHSY and SAAADI. This CDR3 comprises 16 residues. Here the CDR3 reads CASSELGRGAQETQYF. DNA of the CDR3: TGCGCCAGCAGTGAGTTGGGCAGGGGCGCTCAAGAGACCCAGTACTTC.

The chain uses TRBV7-2 and TRBJ1-3; D is perhaps TRBD1 (5 bases). This CDR3 is 16 amino acids long. Germline lookup yields CDR1 SGHTA and CDR2 FQGNSA. Trimming cost V 4 bases and J 0 bases, with 13 bases left between them. This chain's CDR3 is CASSSKHGGSGNTIYF. The CDR3 DNA follows: TGTGCCAGCAGCTCCAAGCACGGGGGCTCTGGAAACACCATATATTTT.

This rearrangement joins TRBV7-9 to TRBJ2-6, with TRBD1 as a possible D gene (6 bases). Trimming left V 3 bases short and J 0 bases short, with 6 bases between. This CDR3 comprises 15 residues. Germline V gene data show CDR1 as SEHNR and CDR2 as FQNEAQ (reference sequence). In DNA form, the CDR3 reads TGTGCCAGCAGCTTGGGACACTCTGGGGCCAACGTCCTGACTTTC. As protein: CASSLGHSGANVLTF.

This clone was seen only a few times. This rearrangement joins TRBV27 to TRBJ2-7; a possible D gene is TRBD1 (5 bases). The V end was cut by 0 bases, the J end by 3 bases, with 6 bases between. Germline V gives CDR1 MNHEY, CDR2 SMNVEV (reference sequence). CDR3 length: 13 amino acids. CDR3 bases: TGTGCCAGCAGTTTATCACAGGACTACGAGCAGTACTTC. The encoded protein is CASSLSQDYEQYF.

This clone was seen only once. The CDR3, as DNA: TGCGCCAGCAGCCAAGAAGCTACTCATAATTCACCCCTCCACTTT. This codes for CASSQEATHNSPLHF. The genes are TRBV4-1 and TRBJ1-6, with D unclear. Trimming removed 0 bases from V and 5 bases from J, with 8 bases in between. CDR1 is MGHRA and CDR2 is YSYEKL in the germline V gene. The length of the CDR3 is 15 residues.

The rearrangement joins TRBV11-2 to TRBJ2-3; possibly TRBD1 or TRBD2 for D (5 bases each). The CDR3 spans 16 residues. Per germline, CDR1 SGHAT and CDR2 FQNNGV. Trimming pared 5 bases from V and 1 base from J, leaving 16 bases between. CDR3 residues: CASSPHGGDGTDTQYF. The CDR3 DNA follows: TGTGCCAGCAGCCCCCATGGGGGTGACGGCACAGATACGCAGTATTTT.

V gene TRBV30 combines with J gene TRBJ1-4; possibly TRBD1 for D (6 bases). Trimming stripped 2 bases from V and 0 bases from J, with 10 bases between. This CDR3 comprises 15 residues. The germline V gene encodes CDR1 GTSNPN and CDR2 SVGIG (reference sequence). CDR3 protein: CAWSSGAATNEKLFF. CDR3 sequence (DNA): TGTGCCTGGAGTTCGGGGGCAGCAACTAATGAAAAACTGTTTTTT.

The rearrangement joins TRBV7-9 to TRBJ1-4; possibly TRBD1 for D (6 bases). The CDR3 runs to 15 residues. Germline loops: CDR1 SEHNR, CDR2 FQNEAQ (reference sequence). Trimming shortened V by 5 bases and J by 8 bases, and 18 bases separated the two germline ends. The CDR3 spells CASSPPGGGVEKLFF. Here the CDR3 DNA reads TGTGCCAGCAGCCCGCCCGGAGGGGGGGTCGAAAAACTGTTTTTT.

The chain has TRBV15 and TRBJ2-7; weak D call: TRBD1 (6 bases). V lost 4 bases and J 1 base, leaving 8 bases between the germline ends. CDR3 length equals 13 residues. CDR1 is LNHNV and CDR2 is YYDKDF in the germline V gene (reference sequence). The CDR3 loop reads CATSIGQSYEQYF. The CDR3 DNA is TGTGCCACCAGCATAGGACAGTCCTACGAGCAGTACTTC.

The rearrangement joins TRBV11-2 to TRBJ2-5, with 9 bases lining up with TRBD1. This CDR3 has 14 residues. The germline V gene encodes CDR1 SGHAT and CDR2 FQNNGV. V lost 5 bases to trimming and J lost 4 bases; unmatched junction nucleotides: 5. The CDR3, as DNA: TGTGCCAGCAGCCTAGGACAGGGGCCAGAGACCCAGTACTTC. It codes for CASSLGQGPETQYF.

The chain has TRBV18 and TRBJ1-2; the D is unclear. The V and J ends lost 1 base and 7 bases respectively, with 22 bases between them. The CDR3 extends over 17 amino acids. Germline CDR1 is KGHSH and CDR2 is LQKENI. CDR3 loop: CASSPRLARQSGGGYTF. The CDR3 DNA is TGTGCCAGCTCACCACGGCTGGCTAGACAATCCGGAGGTGGCTACACCTTC.

The rearrangement links TRBV9 to TRBJ2-2; 11 positions match TRBD2. V lost 6 bases and J lost 2; bases outside the gene matches: 3. The germline gives CDR1 SGDLS, CDR2 YYNGEE. The CDR3 is 15 amino acids. The CDR3 DNA sequence: TGTGCCAGCAATCTAGCGGGGGGCAACACCGGGGAGCTGTTTTTT. Residues: CASNLAGGNTGELFF. Supplemented by reference TRBV9 and TRBJ2-2, the full variable domain reads DSGVTQTPKHLITATGQRVTLRCSPRSGDLSVYWYQQSLDQGLQFLIQYYNGEERAKGNILERFSAQQFPDLHSELNLSSLELGDSALYFCASNLAGGNTGELFFGEGSRLTVL.

The rearrangement links TRBV7-2 to TRBJ2-2; 8 bases are a match to TRBD1. The CDR3 loop spans 15 amino acids. Germline assignment: CDR1 SGHTA and CDR2 FQGNSA. J gave up 6 bases and V 3 bases, and 6 bases lay outside the gene matches. Here the CDR3 DNA reads TGTGCCAGCAGCTTCGGGACAGGAGGAGCCGGGGAGCTGTTTTTT. Its translation is CASSFGTGGAGELFF.

The J gene is TRBJ2-7, the V gene TRBV29-1; 7 bases match TRBD1. V shed 6 bases, J shed 5 bases, and the junction held 10 bases outside the gene matches. The CDR3 spans 13 residues. Germline CDR1 SQVTM, CDR2 ANQGSEA. The CDR3 loop reads CSVRTGPLHEQYF. CDR3 bases: TGCAGCGTCAGGACAGGTCCCCTCCACGAGCAGTACTTC.

As for this clone: Other DNA sequences of this sample code for an identical CDR3. The V call is TRBV15, the J call TRBJ1-4, with D maybe TRBD1 (6 bases). Germline V gene lookup returns CDR1 LNHNV and CDR2 YYDKDF (reference sequence). The length of the CDR3 is 14 residues. The V end lost 0 bases, the J end lost 7 bases, and 9 bases lay between the germline ends. The DNA for the CDR3 is TGTGCCACCAGCAGAGACAGGGGAAGTGAAAAACTGTTTTTT. As protein: CATSRDRGSEKLFF.

In its sample, this clone was seen once. The V call is TRBV10-3, the J call TRBJ2-2; weak D call: TRBD1 (5 bases). Trimming took 6 bases from V and 2 from J, leaving 16 bases between them. CDR1 is ENHRY, CDR2 SYGVKD, per germline. The CDR3 loop spans 16 amino acids. CDR3: CAISPGQGKNTGELFF. DNA for the CDR3: TGTGCCATCAGCCCGGGCCAGGGCAAAAACACCGGGGAGCTGTTTTTT.

The V gene is TRBV4-3, the J gene TRBJ2-7; 12 nucleotides match TRBD1. The CDR3 extends over 16 amino acids. V was pared by 0 bases and J by 7 bases, with 7 bases of the junction left unmatched. Germline-derived CDR1 and CDR2 are LGHNA and YSLEER. CDR3 loop: CASSQDPGQGAYEQYF. The CDR3 DNA is TGCGCCAGCAGCCAAGACCCGGGACAGGGGGCTTATGAGCAGTACTTC.